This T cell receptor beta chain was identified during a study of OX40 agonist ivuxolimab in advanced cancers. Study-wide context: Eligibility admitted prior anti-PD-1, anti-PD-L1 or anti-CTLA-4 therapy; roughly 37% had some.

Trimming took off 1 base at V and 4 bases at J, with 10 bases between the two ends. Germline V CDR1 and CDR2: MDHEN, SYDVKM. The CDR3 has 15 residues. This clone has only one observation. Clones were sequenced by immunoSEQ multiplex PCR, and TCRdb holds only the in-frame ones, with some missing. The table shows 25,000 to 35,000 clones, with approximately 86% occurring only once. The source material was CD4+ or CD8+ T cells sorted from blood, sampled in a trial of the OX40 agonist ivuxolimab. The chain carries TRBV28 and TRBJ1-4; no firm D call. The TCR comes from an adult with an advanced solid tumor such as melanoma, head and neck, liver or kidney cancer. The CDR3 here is CASSLFRGVNEKLFF. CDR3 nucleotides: TGTGCCAGCAGTTTATTTCGCGGGGTTAATGAAAAACTGTTTTTT.